A single sample is the source of the 10 T cell receptor beta chains below, sequenced in a study of T cells in Graves' hyperthyroidism and ophthalmopathy. Amplification of TCR beta CDR3 regions was performed using RNA transcripts as template. The TCR CDR3 first-round RT-PCR relied on the HTBI primer set. Each CDR3 protein gets one entry after TCRdb re-called the multiplex PCR reads with MiXCR. Here the sample spans some 500,000 distinct CDR3 sequences, less than 25% being singletons. Specimen: blood. These receptors were taken from a woman aged 30 to 39 with Graves' ophthalmopathy.

This chain connects TRBV7-9 to TRBJ2-5; D may be TRBD2 (5 bases). CDR3 length equals 12 residues. V was pared by 3 bases and J by 7 bases, with 9 bases between. Germline-derived CDR1 and CDR2 are SEHNR and FQNEAQ (reference sequence). The CDR3 region is CASSFTRGTQYF. The CDR3 DNA reads TGTGCCAGCAGCTTCACTAGAGGGACCCAGTACTTC.

The chain uses TRBV20-1 and TRBJ2-7; 12 bases align to TRBD2. Germline CDR1 DFQATT, CDR2 SNEGSKA (reference sequence). V lost 4 bases and J lost 4; bases outside the gene matches: 5. CDR3 length: 14 amino acids. The CDR3 coding sequence is TGCAGTGCTATGACTAGCGGGAGTACTTACGAGCAGTACTTC. Translating it yields CSAMTSGSTYEQYF.

This clonotype was detected ten times or more. The rearrangement joins TRBV6-1 to TRBJ1-2, with 7 bases that match TRBD1. The CDR3 loop spans 17 amino acids. Germline V gene data show CDR1 as MNHNS and CDR2 as SASEGT. V gave up 5 bases and J gave up 5 bases; unmatched junction bases: 17. The CDR3 loop reads CASSPILQGKRGYGYTF. The CDR3 DNA sequence: TGTGCCAGCAGTCCTATATTACAGGGGAAGAGGGGATATGGCTACACCTTC.

Many counts were recorded for this clonotype. The rearrangement uses TRBV11-2 and TRBJ2-7; D unresolved. Between the trimmed V and J ends, which lost 4 bases and 2 bases, there was a span of 9 bases. This CDR3 region has 13 residues. Germline loops: CDR1 SGHAT, CDR2 FQNNGV. CDR3 loop: CASSSTPPYEQYF. In DNA form, the CDR3 reads TGTGCCAGCAGCTCAACTCCTCCCTACGAGCAGTACTTC.

For this clonotype: Just one base apart from a much larger clone, this may be a read error. The V gene is TRBV12-3 or TRBV12-4, the J gene TRBJ1-5; 10 positions agree with TRBD1. CDR3 size: 14 residues. V trimming: 3 bases; J trimming: 6 bases; junction bases outside the gene matches: 2. The chain's CDR3 is CASSFRDRGQPQHF. Here the CDR3 DNA reads TGTGCCAGCAGTTTCCGGGACAGGGGTCAGCCCCAGCATTTT.

This clonotype has ten or more counts. The chain joins TRBV10-3 to TRBJ1-2; 7 bases fit TRBD1. CDR3 length equals 13 residues. Losses at the gene ends were 4 bases for V and 14 bases for J; bases not matched to a gene: 13. Germline V gene lookup returns CDR1 ENHRY and CDR2 SYGVKD. The CDR3 sequence is CAISGQGYPRFTF. CDR3 coding DNA: TGTGCCATCAGTGGACAGGGTTATCCCCGGTTTACCTTC.

This clonotype showed up many times. The chain uses TRBV24-1 and TRBJ2-2; 9 bases fit TRBD1. The J segment lost 7 bases and the V segment lost 4 bases, leaving 6 bases of the junction unmatched. The CDR3 has 15 residues. Germline-derived CDR1 and CDR2 are KGHDR and SFDVKD. CDR3 coding DNA: TGTGCCACCAGTGAATCGGGACAGGGATTCGGGGAGCTGTTTTTT. It codes for CATSESGQGFGELFF.

The rearrangement joins TRBV30 to TRBJ1-1; perhaps TRBD1 as D (5 bases). CDR3 length: 16 amino acids. The V and J ends lost 5 bases and 0 bases respectively, with 19 bases between them. Germline V gene data show CDR1 as GTSNPN and CDR2 as SVGIG (reference sequence). The CDR3 loop reads CAWGRGGSGMNTEAFF. CDR3 in DNA: TGTGCCTGGGGGAGGGGAGGTTCAGGCATGAACACTGAAGCTTTCTTT.

V gene TRBV15 combines with J gene TRBJ1-1; a possible D gene is TRBD1 (5 bases). Germline CDR1 and CDR2: LNHNV and YYDKDF (reference sequence). This CDR3 is 15 amino acids long. V lost 1 base to trimming and J lost 0 bases, with 9 bases between them. DNA of the CDR3: TGTGCCACCAGCAGAGGGGACCTAATGAACACTGAAGCTTTCTTT. Translation: CATSRGDLMNTEAFF.

The CDR3 is CASSSDWNTDTQYF. CDR3 DNA: TGCGCCAGCAGCTCAGACTGGAACACAGATACGCAGTATTTT. V is TRBV5-1 and J is TRBJ2-3; D is unresolved. The CDR3 extends over 14 amino acids. CDR1 is SGHRS, CDR2 YFSETQ, per germline. V lost 3 bases to trimming and J lost 2 bases, with 10 bases between them.